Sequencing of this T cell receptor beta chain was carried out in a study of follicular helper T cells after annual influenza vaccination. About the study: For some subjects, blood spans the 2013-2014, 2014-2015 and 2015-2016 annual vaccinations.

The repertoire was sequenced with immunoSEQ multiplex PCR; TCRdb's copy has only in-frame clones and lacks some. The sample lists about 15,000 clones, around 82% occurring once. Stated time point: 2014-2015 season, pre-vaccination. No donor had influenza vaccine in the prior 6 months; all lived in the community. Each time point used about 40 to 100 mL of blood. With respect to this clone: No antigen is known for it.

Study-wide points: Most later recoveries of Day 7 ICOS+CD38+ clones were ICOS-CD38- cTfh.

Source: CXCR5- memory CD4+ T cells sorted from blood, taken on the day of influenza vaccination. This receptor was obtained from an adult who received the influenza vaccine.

The CDR3 DNA follows: TGTGCCAGCAGTTACGAAGCTAACTATGGCTACACCTTC. It encodes CASSYEANYGYTF. The rearrangement uses TRBV6-6 and TRBJ1-2, with D unresolved. V lost 2 bases, J lost 0 bases, and 4 bases lay in between. CDR1 and CDR2 from the germline V gene are MNHNY and SVGAGI (reference sequence). CDR3 length equals 13 residues.